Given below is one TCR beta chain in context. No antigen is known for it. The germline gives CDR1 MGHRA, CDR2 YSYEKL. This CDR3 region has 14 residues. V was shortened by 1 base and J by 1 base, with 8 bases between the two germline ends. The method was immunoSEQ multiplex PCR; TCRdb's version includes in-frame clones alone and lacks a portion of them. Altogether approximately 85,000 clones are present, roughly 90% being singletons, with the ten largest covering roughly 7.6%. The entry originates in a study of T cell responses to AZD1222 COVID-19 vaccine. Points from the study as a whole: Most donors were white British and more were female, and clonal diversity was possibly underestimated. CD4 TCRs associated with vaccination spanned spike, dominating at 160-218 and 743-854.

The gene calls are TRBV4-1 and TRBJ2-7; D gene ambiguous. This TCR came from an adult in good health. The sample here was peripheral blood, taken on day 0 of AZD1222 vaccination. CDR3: CASSQAEQSYEQYF. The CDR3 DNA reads TGCGCCAGCAGCCAAGCAGAACAGTCCTACGAGCAGTACTTC.